Given below is one T cell receptor (beta chain) in context. Its specificity is unknown. This entry comes from a study of graft-versus-host responses after intestinal transplantation. Some clones are missing from TCRdb's copy, which holds only in-frame ones; the method was immunoSEQ multiplex PCR. The table has approximately 93,000 clones, around 93% seen once. Sequenced here: unstimulated CD8+ T cells sorted from spleen or lymph node cells, sampled before transplant. The TCR sequence derives from a human donor who was the organ donor for an intestinal transplant.

This chain's CDR3 is CASRLRAGGRDTEAFF. As DNA, the CDR3 is TGTGCCAGCAGATTGAGGGCAGGAGGGAGGGACACTGAAGCTTTCTTT. The chain uses TRBV5-4 and TRBJ1-1; D remains ambiguous. The CDR3 length is 16 residues. V shed 5 bases and J shed 3 bases, with 20 bases lying between them. Germline V CDR1 and CDR2: SGHNT, YYREEE (reference sequence).